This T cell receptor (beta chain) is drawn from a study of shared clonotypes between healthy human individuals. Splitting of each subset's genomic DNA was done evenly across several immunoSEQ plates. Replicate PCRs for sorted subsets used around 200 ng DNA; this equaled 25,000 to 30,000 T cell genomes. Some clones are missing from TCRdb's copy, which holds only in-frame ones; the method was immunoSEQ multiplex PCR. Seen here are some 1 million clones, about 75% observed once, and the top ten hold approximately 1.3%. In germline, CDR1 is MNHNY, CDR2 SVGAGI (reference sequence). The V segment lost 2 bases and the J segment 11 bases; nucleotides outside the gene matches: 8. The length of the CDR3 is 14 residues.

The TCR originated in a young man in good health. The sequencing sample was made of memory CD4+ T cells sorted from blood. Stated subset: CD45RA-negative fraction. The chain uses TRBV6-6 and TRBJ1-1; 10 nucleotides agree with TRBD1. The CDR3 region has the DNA TGTGCCAGCAGTTACGTGACAGGGGGCCTGGTGGCTTTCTTT. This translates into CASSYVTGGLVAFF.